The 20 T cell receptor beta chains in this list originate from one sample, sequenced in a study of cytomegalovirus exposure and HLA in healthy donors. It was with 60 Vbeta and 13 Jbeta primers that the PCR ran. The protocol was immunoSEQ multiplex PCR, while the TCRdb copy is restricted to in-frame clones and leaves out a portion. In the table there are approximately 150,000 clones, more than 80% of which are singletons. Sequenced material: PBMCs. Source of these receptors: a woman aged 25 to 39 in good health and CMV-seropositive.

This clone has only a few counts. V gene TRBV6-5 combines with J gene TRBJ1-1; D is perhaps TRBD1 (6 bases). The CDR3 covers 14 residues. Looked up from germline, CDR1 is MNHEY and CDR2 is SVGAGI. Deletions cut 6 bases from V and 0 bases from J, with 11 bases between. The CDR3 DNA is TGTGCCAGCAGATATGGACAGTTGAACACTGAAGCTTTCTTT. Amino acids: CASRYGQLNTEAFF.

The chain combines TRBV27 with TRBJ2-5, with a possible D match to TRBD1 (6 bases). In germline, CDR1 is MNHEY, CDR2 SMNVEV (reference sequence). Trimming pared 5 bases from V and 1 base from J, leaving 14 bases between. CDR3 length: 15 residues. Here the CDR3 reads CASSPSWGLQETQYF. CDR3 in DNA: TGTGCCAGCAGTCCTAGTTGGGGGCTCCAAGAGACCCAGTACTTC.

In this sample, this clone turned up a few times. The rearrangement uses TRBV10-2 and TRBJ2-5, with D maybe TRBD2 (6 bases). The CDR3 has 14 amino acids. Germline loops: CDR1 WSHSY, CDR2 SAAADI. Trimming removed 8 bases from V and 5 bases from J, with 18 bases in between. CDR3 bases: TGCGCCAGCGGGGATTGGGGGGACCGGGAGACCCAGTACTTC. It translates to CASGDWGDRETQYF.

The genes are TRBV25-1 and TRBJ2-4, with D possibly TRBD1 on 5 matching bases. V lost 2 bases, J lost 0 bases, and 8 bases lay in between. CDR1 is MGHDK and CDR2 is SYGVNS in the germline V gene. The CDR3 consists of 15 residues. The CDR3 spells CASSEGRGAKNIQYF. For the CDR3, the DNA is TGTGCCAGCAGTGAAGGAAGGGGAGCCAAAAACATTCAGTACTTC. Drawing the rest from reference TRBV25-1 and TRBJ2-4, the complete variable domain is EADIYQTPRYLVIGTGKKITLECSQTMGHDKMYWYQQDPGMELHLIHYSYGVNSTEKGDLSSESTVSRIRTEHFPLTLESARPSHTSQYLCASSEGRGAKNIQYFGAGTRLSVL.

J is TRBJ2-1 and V is TRBV9; D is unresolved. The V gene's germline CDR1 is SGDLS and CDR2 YYNGEE. V lost 2 bases to trimming and J lost 1 base, with 13 bases between them. The CDR3 loop spans 16 amino acids. The CDR3 DNA sequence: TGTGCCAGCAGCGTTCATCTCGTTCGGTCCTACAATGAGCAGTTCTTC. Translated: CASSVHLVRSYNEQFF. Full variable domain (rest looked up from reference TRBV9 and TRBJ2-1): DSGVTQTPKHLITATGQRVTLRCSPRSGDLSVYWYQQSLDQGLQFLIQYYNGEERAKGNILERFSAQQFPDLHSELNLSSLELGDSALYFCASSVHLVRSYNEQFFGPGTRLTVL.

The V gene is TRBV2, the J gene TRBJ2-1, with D perhaps TRBD2 (6 bases). In germline, CDR1 is SNHLY, CDR2 FYNNEI. V was shortened by 8 bases and J by 10 bases, with 15 bases between the two germline ends. The CDR3 has 12 residues. In DNA, the CDR3 is TGTGCCAGCGGGGACTCGCTAGGCGAGCAGTTCTTC. Translation gives CASGDSLGEQFF.

The CDR3 region is CASSSPGQGVTEAFF. The CDR3 DNA reads as TGTGCCAGCAGTTCCCCGGGACAGGGGGTCACTGAAGCTTTCTTT. The V and J genes are TRBV28 and TRBJ1-1; TRBD1 matches 11 bases. Germline lookup yields CDR1 MDHEN and CDR2 SYDVKM. This CDR3 contains 15 residues. The V gene end was trimmed by 4 bases and the J gene end by 4 bases; junction bases not matched to a gene: 5.

The chain joins TRBV7-2 to TRBJ2-3; no clear D gene. With 3 bases removed from V and 5 bases from J, the gap between germline ends came to 9 bases. Germline V lookup: CDR1 SGHTA, CDR2 FQGNSA. This CDR3 spans 13 amino acids. The CDR3 loop reads CASSFPTVDTQYF. CDR3 DNA sequence: TGTGCCAGCAGCTTTCCTACAGTAGATACGCAGTATTTT. The full variable domain, its missing parts supplied by reference TRBV7-2 and TRBJ2-3, is GAGVSQSPSNKVTEKGKDVELRCDPISGHTALYWYRQSLGQGLEFLIYFQGNSAPDKSGLPSDRFSAERTGGSVSTLTIQRTQQEDSAVYLCASSFPTVDTQYFGPGTRLTVL.

This clone was recorded once. The chain uses TRBV19 and TRBJ2-7, with a weak D call TRBD1 (6 bases). The CDR3 is made up of 14 amino acids. The ends were cut back, 6 bases at V and 0 bases at J, with 12 bases in the middle. CDR1 is LNHDA and CDR2 is SQIVND in the germline V gene (reference sequence). CDR3 bases: TGTGCCAGTAGCCGACAGGTTAGCTCCTACGAGCAGTACTTC. Translating gives CASSRQVSSYEQYF.

This clone was counted a few times. The chain carries TRBV6-6 and TRBJ2-4; D might be TRBD2 (5 bases). CDR1 is MNHNY, CDR2 SVGAGI, per germline (reference sequence). The CDR3 totals 16 residues. Trimming cost V 6 bases and J 0 bases, with 15 bases left between them. The CDR3, as DNA: TGTGCCAGCAGATTTGGACTCACGTTAGCCAAAAACATTCAGTACTTC. Translating it yields CASRFGLTLAKNIQYF.

This CDR3 is CASSLRRGGRTDTQYF. The DNA of the CDR3 is TGTGCCAGCAGCTTAAGAAGGGGCGGGAGGACAGATACGCAGTATTTT. The chain employs TRBV7-9 and TRBJ2-3; 8 bases line up with TRBD2. Germline loops: CDR1 SEHNR, CDR2 FQNEAQ (reference sequence). J lost 3 bases, V lost 2 bases, and 7 bases had no gene match. The CDR3 covers 16 residues.

The chain is built from TRBV7-9 and TRBJ1-1, with D possibly being TRBD1 (5 bases). The germline V gene encodes CDR1 SEHNR and CDR2 FQNEAQ (reference sequence). Deletions cut 5 bases from V and 0 bases from J, with 16 bases between. This CDR3 region has 16 residues. The CDR3 region is CASSPGGEGLNTEAFF. CDR3 coding DNA: TGTGCCAGCAGCCCAGGTGGGGAGGGGCTGAACACTGAAGCTTTCTTT.

The chain's CDR3 is CASRQFSGANVLTF. In nucleotides, the CDR3 is TGCGCCAGCAGACAGTTCTCTGGGGCCAACGTCCTGACTTTC. The chain carries TRBV5-1 and TRBJ2-6; D is ambiguous. This CDR3 contains 14 residues. Germline V gene data show CDR1 as SGHRS and CDR2 as YFSETQ. V lost 5 bases, J lost 0 bases, and 6 bases lay in between.

This chain links TRBV4-3 with TRBJ2-2; D not certain. The CDR3 consists of 15 residues. Germline V lookup: CDR1 LGHNA, CDR2 YSLEER. The V end lost 2 bases, the J end lost 1 base, and 8 bases lay between the germline ends. The CDR3 reads CASSQFQMNTGELFF. The CDR3 nucleotides are TGCGCCAGCAGCCAATTTCAGATGAACACCGGGGAGCTGTTTTTT.

The chain uses TRBV5-6 and TRBJ1-3, with unresolved D. Germline loops: CDR1 SGHDT, CDR2 YYEEEE. The CDR3 has 16 residues. V was trimmed by 4 bases and J by 0 bases, leaving 14 bases between them. The CDR3 DNA follows: TGTGCCAGCAGCGTACAAGGACTCATCTCTGGAAACACCATATATTTT. This gives the protein CASSVQGLISGNTIYF. Filled out from reference TRBV5-6 and TRBJ1-3, the complete variable domain reads DAGVTQSPTHLIKTRGQQVTLRCSPKSGHDTVSWYQQALGQGPQFIFQYYEEEERQRGNFPDRFSGHQFPNYSSELNVNALLLGDSALYLCASSVQGLISGNTIYFGEGSWLTVV.

V usage is TRBV7-3 and J usage is TRBJ1-1; tentative D call: TRBD1 (6 bases). V was clipped by 5 bases and J by 3 bases, with 16 bases between them. The germline V gene encodes CDR1 SGHTA and CDR2 FQGTGA. The length of the CDR3 is 15 residues. CDR3 DNA: TGTGCCAGCAGCCAAAGCAGGGGTTTGGACACTGAAGCTTTCTTT. This gives the protein CASSQSRGLDTEAFF. The variable domain in full, with the rest retrieved from reference TRBV7-3 and TRBJ1-1, is GAGVSQTPSNKVTEKGKYVELRCDPISGHTALYWYRQSLGQGPEFLIYFQGTGAADDSGLPNDRFFAVRPEGSVSTLKIQRTERGDSAVYLCASSQSRGLDTEAFFGQGTRLTVV.

The V and J genes are TRBV30 and TRBJ1-1, with D maybe TRBD1 (5 bases). Germline loops: CDR1 GTSNPN, CDR2 SVGIG (reference sequence). CDR3 length equals 14 residues. Trimming pared 2 bases from V and 9 bases from J, leaving 19 bases between. CDR3 region: CAWSSTYTGTKAFF. CDR3 in DNA: TGTGCCTGGAGTTCTACCTATACCGGGACTAAAGCTTTCTTT.

The V and J genes are TRBV25-1 and TRBJ1-3; no definite D call. The CDR3 is 17 amino acids. Germline V CDR1 and CDR2: MGHDK, SYGVNS. Trimming removed 1 base at V and 0 bases at J, with 13 bases between. The CDR3 protein is CASSELEVPSSGNTIYF. The CDR3 DNA reads TGTGCCAGCAGTGAATTGGAGGTTCCCTCCTCTGGAAACACCATATATTTT.

This clone was detected only once. The rearrangement joins TRBV27 to TRBJ1-2; 10 bases line up with TRBD1. The germline CDR1 and CDR2 sequences are MNHEY and SMNVEV (reference sequence). The CDR3 consists of 14 residues. Germline trimming cut 8 bases from V and 0 bases from J; bases unmatched to any gene: 3. The CDR3 spells CASATGGSNYGYTF. In nucleotides, the CDR3 is TGTGCCAGCGCGACAGGGGGCTCTAACTATGGCTACACCTTC.

This chain connects TRBV6-6 to TRBJ2-1, with 7 bases that match TRBD1. After removal of 10 bases from V and 6 bases from J, the junction contained 9 bases not matched to a gene. Per the germline V gene, CDR1 is MNHNY and CDR2 is SVGAGI (reference sequence). The CDR3 runs 13 residues. In nucleotides, the CDR3 is TGTGCCATCAGAGGGGGCAGGGTCAATGAGCAGTTCTTC. This encodes CAIRGGRVNEQFF.